This TCR beta chain was sequenced during a study of T cell responses to AZD1222 COVID-19 vaccine. Clones were read by immunoSEQ multiplex PCR, and TCRdb kept only the in-frame ones, dropping some. The sample consists of about 97,000 clones, approximately 91% of them appearing once. The sample was peripheral blood, taken on day 0 of AZD1222 vaccination. The receptor comes from an adult in good health.

DNA for the CDR3: TGTGCCTGGAATACCCTGGGGAATTCACCCCTCCACTTT. This gives the protein CAWNTLGNSPLHF. The chain recombines TRBV30 with TRBJ1-6, with unresolved D. Germline CDR1 is GTSNPN and CDR2 is SVGIG (reference sequence). This CDR3 comprises 13 residues. V lost 4 bases to trimming and J lost 7 bases, with 11 bases between them. Combining the CDR3 with reference TRBV30 and TRBJ1-6 gives the whole variable domain SQTIHQWPATLVQPVGSPLSLECTVEGTSNPNLYWYRQAAGRGLQLLFYSVGIGQISSEVPQNLSASRPQDRQFILSSKKLLLSDSGFYLCAWNTLGNSPLHFGNGTRLTVT.